The sequence of this T cell receptor (beta chain) was determined in a study of graft-versus-host responses after intestinal transplantation. J gave up 1 base and V 6 bases, and 3 bases lay outside the gene matches. This CDR3 spans 13 amino acids. Germline CDR1 reads MNHEY; CDR2 reads SMNVEV (reference sequence). Worth noting for this clone: Its antigen is as yet unknown. Other DNA sequences within the sample encode an identical CDR3.

Using immunoSEQ multiplex PCR, the repertoire was profiled, and TCRdb retains in-frame clones only, with some absent. The profile covers some 90,000 clones, with about nine tenths appearing a single time and roughly 0.44% taken by the ten largest. This clonotype originated in a human donor who was the organ donor for an intestinal transplant. The V and J genes are TRBV27 and TRBJ2-7, with TRBD1 matching 7 bases. Sample: unstimulated CD8+ T cells sorted from spleen or lymph node cells, taken before transplant. The CDR3: CASSLGQSYEQYF. In DNA form, the CDR3 reads TGTGCCAGCAGCCTGGGACAGTCCTACGAGCAGTACTTC.